This TCR beta chain was observed in a study of long-term antiretroviral therapy in people with HIV. Study information: The study's earliest collections predate the 2015 immediate-ART recommendation by about a decade. Study-level findings and limits: At every time point, clones expanded before ART dominated the repertoire. Relative to control repertoires, HIV repertoires exhibited narrower CDR3 length ranges.

In its sample, this clone was seen a few times. Antigen specificity is unknown. Clinicians in the United States treated all participants with HIV. Version v3.0 of the immunoSEQ assay was performed at survey level. TCRdb keeps only in-frame clones here, not all; method: immunoSEQ multiplex PCR. Of about 28,000 clones in the sample, 80% are singletons; the top ten hold roughly 7%. The sequencing here drew on unsorted PBMCs, taken 0.3 years after starting antiretroviral therapy. The origin of this receptor is a man in his forties or fifties with HIV.

The CDR3 protein is CASSSPTGSGNTIYF. In DNA, the CDR3 is TGTGCCAGCAGTTCACCCACCGGGAGCGGAAACACCATATATTTT. The J gene is TRBJ1-3, the V gene TRBV28; D is unclear. Trimming pared 4 bases from V and 4 bases from J, leaving 14 bases between. This CDR3 region has 15 residues. Germline assignment: CDR1 MDHEN and CDR2 SYDVKM. Full variable domain (rest looked up from reference TRBV28 and TRBJ1-3): DVKVTQSSRYLVKRTGEKVFLECVQDMDHENMFWYRQDPGLGLRLIYFSYDVKMKEKGDIPEGYSVSREKKERFSLILESASTNQTSMYLCASSSPTGSGNTIYFGEGSWLTVV.